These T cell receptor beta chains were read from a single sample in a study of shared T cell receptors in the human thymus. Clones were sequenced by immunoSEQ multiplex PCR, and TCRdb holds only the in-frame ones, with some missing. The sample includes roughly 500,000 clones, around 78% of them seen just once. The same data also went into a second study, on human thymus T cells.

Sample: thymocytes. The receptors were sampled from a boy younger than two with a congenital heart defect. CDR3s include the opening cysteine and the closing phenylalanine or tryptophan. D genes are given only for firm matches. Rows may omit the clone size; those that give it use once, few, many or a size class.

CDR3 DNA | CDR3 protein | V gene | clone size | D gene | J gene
TGTGCCAGTGGACTAGCTAACGAGCAGTACTTC | CASGLANEQYF | TRBV19 | NA | TRBD2 | TRBJ2-7
TGTGCCAGCAGCTTAGGCGGGACCCAGTACTTC | CASSLGGTQYF | TRBV11-3 | NA | NA | TRBJ2-5
TGCGCCAGCAGCCAAGAAGGGTCGGACAGGGAGAAACTCGAGCAGTACTTC | CASSQEGSDREKLEQYF | TRBV4-3 | NA | TRBD1 | TRBJ2-7
TGTGCCTGGAGTGTGAGCGGGAGGGCATGCAATGAGCAGTTCTTC | CAWSVSGRACNEQFF | TRBV30 | NA | TRBD2 | TRBJ2-1
TGTGCCAGCAGCGTCGCCCCCGAGCGGGAGGGCTTTGACAATGAGCAGTTCTTC | CASSVAPEREGFDNEQFF | TRBV9 | few | TRBD2 | TRBJ2-1
TGTGCCAGCAGCTTTGGGACTAGCGGGAGGGTAATTGGGGCCAACGTCCTGACTTTC | CASSFGTSGRVIGANVLTF | TRBV5-6 | NA | TRBD2 | TRBJ2-6
TGTGCCAGCTCACCCCAGTATGATAGCGGGTCCGAACGCTCCTACAATGAGCAGTTCTTC | CASSPQYDSGSERSYNEQFF | TRBV18 | NA | TRBD2 | TRBJ2-1
TGTGCCTGGAGTGTAAGTCCTAGCGGGAGGAGAGATACGCAGTATTTT | CAWSVSPSGRRDTQYF | TRBV30 | NA | TRBD2 | TRBJ2-3
TGTGCCAGTAAGGGGGGGGTGTCAGGGGCCAACGTCCTGACTTTC | CASKGGVSGANVLTF | TRBV19 | NA | NA | TRBJ2-6
TGTGCCAGCAGCTTGACTCCAGGTTACGCAGATACGCAGTATTTT | CASSLTPGYADTQYF | TRBV5-6 | NA | NA | TRBJ2-3
TGTGCCAGCAGTTACACCTCTAGCGGGACGACAGATACGCAGTATTTT | CASSYTSSGTTDTQYF | TRBV6-5 | NA | TRBD2 | TRBJ2-3
TGTGCCATCAGTGGTCCCAGGGGGCTTAAGACTAGCGGGAGGACGCATAAAGATACGCAGTATTTT | CAISGPRGLKTSGRTHKDTQYF | TRBV10-3 | NA | TRBD2 | TRBJ2-3
TGCGCCAGCAGCCAAGATCGGCCGGGACAGGGGACTTTATGGGGGCCCCAGCATTTT | CASSQDRPGQGTLWGPQHF | TRBV4-3 | NA | TRBD1 | TRBJ1-5
TGCGCCAGCAGCGCCGGACTGGGGTCCTACGAGCAGTACTTC | CASSAGLGSYEQYF | TRBV5-1 | NA | NA | TRBJ2-7
TGTGCCAGCAGCAAAGGGGCAACTAGCGTACCCTACGAGCAGTACTTC | CASSKGATSVPYEQYF | TRBV21-1 | NA | NA | TRBJ2-7
TGTGCCAGCAGCTTAGGTCCGCCAGGGGGTTCCAATCAGCCCCAGCATTTT | CASSLGPPGGSNQPQHF | TRBV11-3 | NA | TRBD1 | TRBJ1-5
TGTGCCAGCAGCCCACCGGGGGGTGGTGTTGAAGCTTTCTTT | CASSPPGGGVEAFF | TRBV14 | NA | NA | TRBJ1-1